This T cell receptor beta chain was captured in a study of blood T cell repertoires in COVID-19. Study details: Both acute and convalescent COVID-19 samples were obtained from the United States, Italy and Spain. Nucleic acid was either cDNA or gDNA, and it came from T cells, B-cell-depleted T cells, or PBMCs.

Participants came from some 26 US areas, aged roughly 18 to 89 years. The CDR3 contains 13 residues. The V gene lost 3 bases and the J gene lost 4 bases, with 7 bases spanning the gap. Germline assignment: CDR1 MNHEY and CDR2 SMNVEV (reference sequence). Measured with immunoSEQ multiplex PCR; TCRdb has only the in-frame clones, and not every one. The sample shows a few hundred thousand clones, 70% to 90% of them seen only once. The sequencing sample was made of PBMCs or T cells enriched from blood (not recorded which). The sequence was collected from a man aged 30 to 39 who had recovered from COVID-19. The chain couples TRBV27 to TRBJ1-3; D remains unclear. The CDR3, as DNA: TGTGCCAGCAGTTTCACCCAGGGAAACACCATATATTTT. The encoded protein is CASSFTQGNTIYF.